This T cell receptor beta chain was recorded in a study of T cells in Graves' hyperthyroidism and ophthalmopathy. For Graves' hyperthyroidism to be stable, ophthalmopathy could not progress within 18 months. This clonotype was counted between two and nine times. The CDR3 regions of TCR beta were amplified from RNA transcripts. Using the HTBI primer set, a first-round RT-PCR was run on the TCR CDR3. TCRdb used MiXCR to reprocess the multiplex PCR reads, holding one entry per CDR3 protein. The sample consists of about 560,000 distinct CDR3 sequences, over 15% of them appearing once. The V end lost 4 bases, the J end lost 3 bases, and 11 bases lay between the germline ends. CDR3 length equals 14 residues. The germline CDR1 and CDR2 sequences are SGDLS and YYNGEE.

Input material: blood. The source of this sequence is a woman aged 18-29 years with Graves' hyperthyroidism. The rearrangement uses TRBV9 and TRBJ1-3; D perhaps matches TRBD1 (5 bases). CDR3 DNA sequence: TGTGCCAGCAGCCCAGTGGGGGGTGGAAACACCATATATTTT. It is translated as CASSPVGGGNTIYF.